This T cell receptor (beta chain) was sequenced in a study of cytomegalovirus exposure and HLA in healthy donors. Study as a whole: About 85 million unique TCRs from HLA-typed donors were held in an early release of data. Findings and limits, study-wide: Earlier findings revealed that most TCR beta V segments proved productive either about 87% or about 30% of the time. Sequencing depth across donors, presence/absence analyses assumed, was roughly uniform.

Trimming pared 0 bases from V and 1 base from J, leaving 14 bases between. The CDR3 covers 17 residues. CDR1 is LNHNV and CDR2 is YYDKDF in the germline V gene (reference sequence). In regard to this clone: Its antigen is as yet unknown.

Amplification used 60 Vbeta primers and 13 Jbeta primers. Assay: immunoSEQ multiplex PCR; the TCRdb copy retains only in-frame clones and omits some. This sample carries 120,000 to 150,000 clones, roughly 72% of them seen once, and the ten largest clones take roughly 2.1%. The sequence was obtained from a middle-aged man in good health and CMV-seronegative. The source material was PBMCs. The rearrangement links TRBV15 to TRBJ2-3; D possibly corresponds to TRBD2 (6 bases). CDR3 nucleotides: TGTGCCACCAGCAGAGATCGGAGGGGCGCCGGCACAGATACGCAGTATTTT. Translated: CATSRDRRGAGTDTQYF.